These T cell receptor beta chains were read from a single sample in a study of control samples from healthy donors and cancer patients. Sequencing used immunoSEQ multiplex PCR; TCRdb keeps in-frame clones, though not all of them. The data contain 75,000 to 100,000 clones, roughly four fifths of them singletons. Material: blood. The source of these receptors is a man aged 55-75 years in good health. The CDR3 runs from the conserved cysteine through the conserved F or W.

j_call: TRBJ2-2; v_call: TRBV1; cdr3_aa: CTSSSGQLYANTGELFF
j_call: TRBJ1-5; v_call: TRBV6-2/TRBV6-3; cdr3_aa: CASSPKPDGLSNQPQHF
j_call: TRBJ2-5; v_call: TRBV4-1; cdr3_aa: CASSQVVSGRGGTQETQYF
j_call: TRBJ2-7; v_call: TRBV7-9; cdr3_aa: CASSLASGTSYEQYF
j_call: TRBJ1-1; v_call: TRBV24-1; cdr3_aa: CATSDLWGEAFF
j_call: TRBJ1-5; v_call: TRBV30; cdr3_aa: CAWSDRDTGGYQPQHF
j_call: TRBJ2-7; v_call: TRBV5-1; cdr3_aa: CASSPGAPGTYEQYF
j_call: TRBJ2-3; v_call: TRBV7-9; cdr3_aa: CASSGWTSGRRADTQYF
j_call: TRBJ2-5; v_call: TRBV6-6; cdr3_aa: CASSYSQGGGETQYF
j_call: TRBJ2-7; v_call: TRBV23-1; cdr3_aa: CASSSEASYEQYF
j_call: TRBJ2-7; v_call: TRBV19; cdr3_aa: CASSKTSGRAYEQYF
j_call: TRBJ1-1; v_call: TRBV30; cdr3_aa: CAWREGPNTEAFF
j_call: TRBJ2-3; v_call: TRBV30; cdr3_aa: CAWEGRLAATDTQYF
j_call: TRBJ2-6; v_call: TRBV9; cdr3_aa: CASSVAPAGANVLTF
j_call: TRBJ2-6; v_call: TRBV5-1; cdr3_aa: CASSLEAVSGANVLTF
j_call: TRBJ1-3; v_call: TRBV18; cdr3_aa: CASSPKGIWGNTIYF
j_call: TRBJ2-3; v_call: TRBV7-8; cdr3_aa: CASSSPWGPSTDTQYF
j_call: TRBJ2-2; v_call: TRBV20-1; cdr3_aa: CSASAKSTGELFF
j_call: TRBJ2-5; v_call: TRBV7-9; cdr3_aa: CASSLTGTSAGVLQETQYF
j_call: TRBJ2-7; v_call: TRBV30; cdr3_aa: CAWTRSLLAGSSEQYF
j_call: TRBJ1-5; v_call: TRBV30; cdr3_aa: CAWSVGREQPQHF
j_call: TRBJ2-5; v_call: TRBV29-1; cdr3_aa: CSVEVDRGKQETQYF
j_call: TRBJ2-1; v_call: TRBV29-1; cdr3_aa: CSGMTSGYNEQFF
j_call: TRBJ1-2; v_call: TRBV28; cdr3_aa: CASSQPAGRYGYTF
j_call: TRBJ1-5; v_call: TRBV30; cdr3_aa: CAWSSGPSSNQPQHF
j_call: TRBJ1-1; v_call: TRBV5-1; cdr3_aa: CASSVDGSAEAFF
j_call: TRBJ2-1; v_call: TRBV4-1; cdr3_aa: CASSQDSISQEQFF
j_call: TRBJ1-5; v_call: TRBV4-1; cdr3_aa: CASSSLPGQPPYSNQPQHF
j_call: TRBJ1-1; v_call: TRBV29-1; cdr3_aa: CSVEKGGGTEAFF
j_call: TRBJ1-6; v_call: TRBV27; cdr3_aa: CASRGTINSPLHF
j_call: TRBJ2-5; v_call: TRBV7-9; cdr3_aa: CASSFWTGGDETQYF
j_call: TRBJ2-7; v_call: TRBV2; cdr3_aa: CASRPGRGAYEQYF
j_call: TRBJ2-7; v_call: TRBV7-9; cdr3_aa: CASSPSGVGYEQYF
j_call: TRBJ1-6; v_call: TRBV6-6; cdr3_aa: CAGGPVGSNSPLHF
j_call: TRBJ2-1; v_call: TRBV6-5; cdr3_aa: CASSHTSGSSDEQFF
j_call: TRBJ1-4; v_call: TRBV18; cdr3_aa: CASSPDSSNEKLFF
j_call: TRBJ1-2; v_call: TRBV14; cdr3_aa: CASSQAGYGYTF